This T cell receptor (beta chain) was sequenced in a study of shared clonotypes between healthy human individuals. There were no recent acute infections or vaccinations among the donors, who were healthy HIV-negative adults. The CDR3 length is 19 residues. Germline CDR1 is MGHRA and CDR2 is YSYEKL. V gave up 0 bases and J gave up 0 bases, with 20 bases separating them. For this clone: The antigen remains undetermined.

The DNA input per sorted-subset replicate PCR was about 220 ng, corresponding to some 30,000 T cell genomes. Method: immunoSEQ multiplex PCR; TCRdb's copy keeps in-frame clones and lacks some. This sample yields 950,000 to 1,100,000 clones, of which approximately 80% are seen a single time; around 0.6% belongs to the top ten. Study observations and caveats: How much donors shared clonotypes was expected to be affected by sequencing depth. Unshared clonotypes carried lower generation probabilities than those common to all four donors.

The origin of this receptor is a man aged 18 to 29 in good health. Some clones in this sample may be carry-over from other donors' samples. The chain recombines TRBV4-1 with TRBJ2-5, with D unresolved. The sequenced material came from memory CD4+ T cells from PBMCs. Noted subset: CD45RA-negative fraction. This CDR3 is CASSQDLSSAITYQETQYF. CDR3 nucleotide sequence: TGCGCCAGCAGCCAAGATTTATCCAGCGCAATTACGTACCAAGAGACCCAGTACTTC.